Reported below is one TCR beta chain. V dropped 10 bases and J dropped 10 bases, with 11 bases sitting between them. Germline lookup yields CDR1 SNHLY and CDR2 FYNNEI. The CDR3 is 10 amino acids. Here immunoSEQ multiplex PCR was the method, and the copy in TCRdb shows in-frame clones only, minus some. The table shows just over 80,000 clones, with approximately 96% occurring only once. These data come from a study of technical replicates of blood from several donors. The specimen was T cells isolated from PBMCs. The receptor's source is a human donor in good health. The gene calls are TRBV2 and TRBJ2-1; D is ambiguous. The CDR3 sequence: CATSRLEQFF. The CDR3 DNA sequence: TGTGCCACCTCCAGACTGGAGCAGTTCTTC.